The 20 T cell receptor beta chains below were found in one sample sequenced in a study of cytomegalovirus exposure and HLA in healthy donors. Use of 60 Vbeta and 13 Jbeta primers characterized the PCR. This table comes from immunoSEQ multiplex PCR, and its TCRdb copy is limited to in-frame clones, with some not included. Of 150,000 or so clones listed, approximately 88% are singletons. Sequencing used PBMCs. These receptors were obtained from a boy aged 2-15 years in good health and CMV-seronegative.

This rearrangement joins TRBV7-9 to TRBJ2-3; 12 bases are a match to TRBD2. In germline, CDR1 is SEHNR, CDR2 FQNEAQ (reference sequence). The trim removed 4 bases at V and 4 bases at J, leaving 9 bases unmatched. This CDR3 has 17 residues. The chain's CDR3 is CASSSQTSGSRADTQYF. CDR3 sequence (DNA): TGTGCCAGCAGCTCCCAGACTAGCGGGAGTAGGGCAGATACGCAGTATTTT.

The chain employs TRBV19 and TRBJ1-1; TRBD1 agrees at 7 bases. The germline CDR1 and CDR2 sequences are LNHDA and SQIVND (reference sequence). The CDR3 length is 14 residues. V lost 5 bases, J lost 3 bases, and 6 bases stayed unmatched. The CDR3 reads CASSPQGVHTEAFF. In DNA, the CDR3 is TGTGCCAGTAGTCCCCAGGGGGTACACACTGAAGCTTTCTTT.

This chain connects TRBV6-1 to TRBJ2-3; D is unclear. With 2 bases removed from V and 0 bases from J, the gap between germline ends came to 12 bases. The length of the CDR3 is 16 residues. Germline CDR1 is MNHNS and CDR2 is SASEGT. The CDR3 is CASSETTLRSTDTQYF. The CDR3 DNA reads as TGTGCCAGCAGTGAAACTACACTTCGGAGCACAGATACGCAGTATTTT.

This rearrangement joins TRBV6-5 to TRBJ2-5; 7 positions agree with TRBD1. Germline trimming cut 5 bases from V and 5 bases from J; bases unmatched to any gene: 8. Germline loops: CDR1 MNHEY, CDR2 SVGAGI. The CDR3 totals 14 residues. Here the CDR3 DNA reads TGTGCCAGCAGTGGGAACAGGGGACAGGAGACCCAGTACTTC. Protein product: CASSGNRGQETQYF.

This clone was seen only once. The rearrangement uses TRBV27 and TRBJ2-3; tentative D call: TRBD2 (6 bases). The CDR3 has 18 amino acids. V was trimmed by 4 bases and J by 0 bases, leaving 20 bases between them. Germline CDR1 MNHEY, CDR2 SMNVEV (reference sequence). DNA for the CDR3: TGTGCCAGCAGTTCACCACCCCGGCGGGGCCGGAGCACAGATACGCAGTATTTT. Translating it yields CASSSPPRRGRSTDTQYF.

The genes are TRBV25-1 and TRBJ2-5; no reliable D call. V was trimmed by 8 bases and J by 6 bases, leaving 16 bases between them. Germline CDR1 and CDR2: MGHDK and SYGVNS. The CDR3 totals 13 residues. CDR3 sequence: CASGGFGPQTQYF. In nucleotides, the CDR3 is TGTGCCAGCGGCGGTTTCGGTCCCCAGACCCAGTACTTC.

V and J are TRBV19 and TRBJ2-7; 9 nucleotides align to TRBD1. This CDR3 region has 14 residues. Trimming cost V 6 bases and J 5 bases; bases outside gene matches: 8. CDR1 LNHDA and CDR2 SQIVND come from the germline V gene (reference sequence). The CDR3 DNA reads TGTGCCAGTAGAGTGACAGGGGGAACTAACGAGCAGTACTTC. Amino acid sequence: CASRVTGGTNEQYF.

V usage is TRBV5-1 and J usage is TRBJ2-5; D gene unclear. The CDR3 runs 13 residues. Germline loops: CDR1 SGHRS, CDR2 YFSETQ. The V gene lost 0 bases and the J gene lost 7 bases, with 10 bases spanning the gap. The CDR3 region is CASSLERSGTQYF. CDR3 DNA: TGCGCCAGCAGCTTGGAACGGAGTGGGACCCAGTACTTC.

This sequence joins TRBV6-1 and TRBJ2-7; no firm D call. This CDR3 region has 15 residues. The V end lost 2 bases, the J end lost 0 bases, and 11 bases lay between the germline ends. Germline CDR1 and CDR2: MNHNS and SASEGT. The CDR3 nucleotides are TGTGCCAGCAGTGAAATAGCCAGTTACTCCTACGAGCAGTACTTC. Its translation is CASSEIASYSYEQYF.

The rearrangement uses TRBV2 and TRBJ1-2; 7 bases match TRBD1. The CDR3 loop spans 13 amino acids. CDR1 and CDR2 (germline): SNHLY, FYNNEI. J lost 8 bases, V lost 5 bases, and 8 bases had no gene match. CDR3 nucleotides: TGTGCCAGCAGTCGGGACAGCCTTCCGGGCTACACCTTC. This encodes CASSRDSLPGYTF.

The chain carries TRBV11-2 and TRBJ2-7; tentatively, D is TRBD1 (6 bases). V dropped 4 bases and J dropped 1 base, with 11 bases sitting between them. The CDR3 runs 14 residues. From germline, CDR1 is SGHAT and CDR2 FQNNGV. CDR3 sequence reads: CASSSLDRSYEQYF. CDR3 DNA sequence: TGTGCCAGCAGCTCCCTGGACAGATCCTACGAGCAGTACTTC.

The chain couples TRBV5-1 to TRBJ2-7, with no clear D. Per the germline V gene, CDR1 is SGHRS and CDR2 is YFSETQ. This CDR3 region has 12 residues. V was cut by 1 base and J by 5 bases, with 7 bases left in between. This chain's CDR3 is CASSLSLHEQYF. The CDR3 DNA is TGCGCCAGCAGCTTGAGCCTCCACGAGCAGTACTTC.

CDR3 DNA: TGTGCCAGCAGTGAATTTAGAGGGACTAGCGGGGTTTTAGGTACGCAGTATTTT. It translates to CASSEFRGTSGVLGTQYF. This chain joins TRBV6-1 and TRBJ2-3, with 13 bases lining up with TRBD2. The CDR3 runs 18 residues. CDR1 is MNHNS, CDR2 SASEGT, per germline. V lost 2 bases, J lost 8 bases, and 13 bases stayed unmatched.

This clone was picked up a small number of times. This chain links TRBV5-4 with TRBJ2-2; 9 bases are shared with TRBD2. Germline V lookup: CDR1 SGHNT, CDR2 YYREEE (reference sequence). The trim removed 0 bases at V and 5 bases at J, leaving 5 bases unmatched. The CDR3 is 16 residues long. The CDR3 nucleotides read TGTGCCAGCAGCTTGGAACCAGCGGGAGGAACCGGGGAGCTGTTTTTT. This encodes CASSLEPAGGTGELFF.

This clone has just a few counts. The V gene is TRBV4-1, the J gene TRBJ1-4; 8 bases fit TRBD1. The CDR3 is made up of 15 amino acids. In germline, CDR1 is MGHRA, CDR2 YSYEKL. V was pared by 3 bases and J by 7 bases, with 7 bases of the junction left unmatched. The CDR3 sequence: CASSQLQGEAEKLFF. CDR3 in DNA: TGCGCCAGCAGCCAGTTACAGGGGGAGGCTGAAAAACTGTTTTTT.

The V gene is TRBV19, the J gene TRBJ1-1, with a tentative D call TRBD1 (6 bases). The CDR3 spans 16 residues. V was shortened by 1 base and J by 4 bases, with 16 bases between the two germline ends. Per the germline V gene, CDR1 is LNHDA and CDR2 is SQIVND (reference sequence). The CDR3 reads CASSIVFYGRGTEAFF. The CDR3 coding sequence is TGTGCCAGTAGTATAGTTTTTTACGGCAGGGGCACTGAAGCTTTCTTT. The full variable domain, completed using reference TRBV19 and TRBJ1-1, is DGGITQSPKYLFRKEGQNVTLSCEQNLNHDAMYWYRQDPGQGLRLIYYSQIVNDFQKGDIAEGYSVSREKKESFPLTVTSAQKNPTAFYLCASSIVFYGRGTEAFFGQGTRLTVV.

The chain recombines TRBV5-4 with TRBJ2-5; D uncertain. The CDR3 totals 13 residues. Germline V gives CDR1 SGHNT, CDR2 YYREEE (reference sequence). V gave up 4 bases and J gave up 5 bases, with 12 bases separating them. Written as DNA, the CDR3 is TGTGCCAGCAGCCCTGGTTCCGGGGAGACCCAGTACTTC. It yields the protein CASSPGSGETQYF. Combining the CDR3 with reference TRBV5-4 and TRBJ2-5 gives the whole variable domain ETGVTQSPTHLIKTRGQQVTLRCSSQSGHNTVSWYQQALGQGPQFIFQYYREEENGRGNFPPRFSGLQFPNYSSELNVNALELDDSALYLCASSPGSGETQYFGPGTRLLVL.

This clone has a handful of counts. The chain recombines TRBV6-6 with TRBJ2-1, with D perhaps matching TRBD2 (6 bases). The germline CDR1 and CDR2 sequences are MNHNY and SVGAGI (reference sequence). Trimming took off 7 bases at V and 10 bases at J, with 17 bases between the two ends. This CDR3 is 13 amino acids long. The CDR3 nucleotides read TGTGCCAGCACTACGAGGAAGGAGGGCGAGCAGTTCTTC. It yields the protein CASTTRKEGEQFF.

The chain recombines TRBV4-2 with TRBJ2-5, with TRBD2 identical over 8 bases. Germline CDR1 is LGHNA and CDR2 is YNFKEQ. V lost 1 base, J lost 5 bases, and 9 bases stayed unmatched. This CDR3 comprises 16 residues. The CDR3 nucleotides read TGTGCCAGCAGCCAAGGGTATCCGGGAGGGGTGGAGACCCAGTACTTC. It translates to CASSQGYPGGVETQYF.

This sequence joins TRBV7-9 and TRBJ2-2; no reliable D call. The length of the CDR3 is 14 residues. Germline V gene lookup returns CDR1 SEHNR and CDR2 FQNEAQ (reference sequence). Trimming pared 0 bases from V and 4 bases from J, leaving 6 bases between. The CDR3 here is CASSLALSTGELFF. The CDR3 bases are TGTGCCAGCAGCTTAGCGCTTAGCACCGGGGAGCTGTTTTTT.